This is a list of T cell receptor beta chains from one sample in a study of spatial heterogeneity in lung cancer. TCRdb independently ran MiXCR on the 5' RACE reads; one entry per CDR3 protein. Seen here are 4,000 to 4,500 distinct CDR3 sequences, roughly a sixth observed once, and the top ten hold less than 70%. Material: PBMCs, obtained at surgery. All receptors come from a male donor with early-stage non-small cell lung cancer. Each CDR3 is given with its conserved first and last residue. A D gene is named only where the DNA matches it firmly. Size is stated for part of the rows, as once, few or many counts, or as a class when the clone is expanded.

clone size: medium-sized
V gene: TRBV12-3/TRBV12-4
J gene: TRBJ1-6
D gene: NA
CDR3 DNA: TGTGCCAGCAGCCTCGGACAGAGACAGCCTAATTCACCCCTCCACTTT
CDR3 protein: CASSLGQRQPNSPLHF

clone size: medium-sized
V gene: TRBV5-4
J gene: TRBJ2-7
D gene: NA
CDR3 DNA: TGTGCCAGCAGCGGGACTTATGGCTCCTACGAGCAGTACTTC
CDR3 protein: CASSGTYGSYEQYF

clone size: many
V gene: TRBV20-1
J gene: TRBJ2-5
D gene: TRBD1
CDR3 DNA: TGCAGTGCTAGATCGACAGGGGGCGAGACCCAGTACTTC
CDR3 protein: CSARSTGGETQYF

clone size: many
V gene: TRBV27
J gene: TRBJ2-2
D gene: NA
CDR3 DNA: TGTGCCAGCACCCGAGGGACTTCCCCGAACACCGGGGAGCTGTTTTTT
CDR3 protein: CASTRGTSPNTGELFF

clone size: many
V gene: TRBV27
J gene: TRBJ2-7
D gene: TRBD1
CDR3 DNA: TGTGCCAGCTCCTCGGGACAGATTTACGAGCAGTACTTC
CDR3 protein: CASSSGQIYEQYF

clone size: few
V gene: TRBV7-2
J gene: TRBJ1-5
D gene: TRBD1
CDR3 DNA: TGTGCCAGCAGCGCAGGGGACAGCTCCAATCAGCCCCAGCATTTT
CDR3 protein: CASSAGDSSNQPQHF

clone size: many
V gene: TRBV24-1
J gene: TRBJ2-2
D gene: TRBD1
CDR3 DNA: TGTGCCACCAGTGATTCCGACAGGGTTTACACCGGGGAGCTGTTTTTT
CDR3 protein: CATSDSDRVYTGELFF

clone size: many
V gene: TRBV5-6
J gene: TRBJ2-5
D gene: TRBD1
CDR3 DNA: TGTGCCAGCAGCCTGCCAGGAGCAGGGGGAGAGACCCAGTACTTC
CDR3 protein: CASSLPGAGGETQYF

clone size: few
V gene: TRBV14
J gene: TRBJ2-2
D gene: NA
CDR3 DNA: TGTGCCAGCAGCGAACAGGGAGCCGGGGAGCTGTTTTTT
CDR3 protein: CASSEQGAGELFF

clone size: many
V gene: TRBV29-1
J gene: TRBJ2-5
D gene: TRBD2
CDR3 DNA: TGCAGCTACCGGCTAGCGGGGGTAAAACAAGAGACCCAGTACTTC
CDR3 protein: CSYRLAGVKQETQYF

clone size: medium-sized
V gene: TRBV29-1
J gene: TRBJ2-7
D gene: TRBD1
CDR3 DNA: TGCAGCGTAAGCCGGGACAGGGGAGCCTCCGAGCAGTACTTC
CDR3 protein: CSVSRDRGASEQYF

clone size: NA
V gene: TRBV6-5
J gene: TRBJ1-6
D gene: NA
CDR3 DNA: TGTGCCAGCAGTCAACTTTCGGCAAATTCACCCCTCCACTTT
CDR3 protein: CASSQLSANSPLHF